This T cell receptor (beta chain) was recorded in a study of blood T cell repertoires in COVID-19. The assay was immunoSEQ multiplex PCR, and TCRdb's table has in-frame clones only and misses some. The sample records 310,000 or so clones, about 90% being singletons. The TCR originated in a woman aged 25 to 39 who had recovered from COVID-19. Sequencing input: PBMCs or T cells enriched from blood (not recorded which).

The CDR3 protein is CASSLAWTGGTEAFF. DNA for the CDR3: TGTGCCAGCAGCTTAGCCTGGACAGGGGGTACTGAAGCTTTCTTT. The rearrangement links TRBV7-2 to TRBJ1-1; 10 nucleotides agree with TRBD1. This CDR3 comprises 15 residues. The ends lost 0 bases at V and 5 bases at J; junction bases unmatched: 3. Germline-derived CDR1 and CDR2 are SGHTA and FQGNSA.